These T cell receptor beta chains were read from a single sample in a study of CD8 T cells in ankylosing spondylitis. TCRdb ran MiXCR on the 5' RACE reads and lists one entry per CDR3 protein. This sample has 250,000 or so distinct CDR3 sequences, with about 10% found just once. Sequencing was performed on blood, either unsorted or a sorted T cell fraction (not recorded which). Source of these receptors: a male donor with ankylosing spondylitis or in good health (not recorded which). Each CDR3 is given with its conserved first and last residue. D genes are given only for firm matches. A row's size may be missing; if present it is once, few, many or a size class.

J | D | size | V | CDR3 | DNA
TRBJ2-7 | TRBD1 | many | TRBV5-1 | CASSLVSGGLDEQYF | TGCGCCAGCAGCTTGGTTTCAGGGGGCCTCGACGAGCAGTACTTC
TRBJ2-5 | TRBD2 | few | TRBV5-5 | CASSLLAGSEETQYF | TGTGCCAGCAGCTTACTAGCGGGGTCAGAAGAGACCCAGTACTTC
TRBJ2-7 | TRBD2 | few | TRBV2 | CSGRGLSYEQYF | TGTTCTGGGAGGGGACTCTCCTACGAGCAGTACTTC
TRBJ2-1 | - | many | TRBV9 | CASSIDSHNEQFF | TGTGCCAGCAGCATAGACAGTCACAATGAGCAGTTCTTC
TRBJ1-3 | - | many | TRBV12-3/TRBV12-4 | CASSPLAGNTIYF | TGTGCCAGCAGTCCCCTGGCTGGAAACACCATATATTTT
TRBJ2-1 | - | few | TRBV5-6 | CASSLGLAPSSYNEQFF | TGTGCCAGCAGCTTGGGGCTAGCGCCTAGCTCCTACAATGAGCAGTTCTTC
TRBJ1-4 | - | many | TRBV20-1 | CSARGWGGVNEKLFF | TGCAGTGCTAGAGGATGGGGGGGGGTAAATGAAAAACTGTTTTTT
TRBJ1-1 | - | few | TRBV5-6 | CASSLASGAPEAFF | TGTGCCAGCAGCTTGGCGTCGGGGGCTCCTGAAGCTTTCTTT
TRBJ2-5 | - | many | TRBV24-1 | CATSDPTGVDQETQYF | TGTGCCACCAGTGATCCAACCGGGGTGGACCAAGAGACCCAGTACTTC
TRBJ1-1 | - | few | TRBV5-1 | CASSSGGPLGEAFF | TGCGCCAGCAGTAGCGGGGGCCCGTTAGGCGAAGCTTTCTTT
TRBJ2-3 | - | many | TRBV5-1 | CATSMGDTQYF | TGCGCCACCTCGATGGGAGATACGCAGTATTTT
TRBJ1-4 | TRBD1 | many | TRBV5-1 | CASSLGQGAGNEKLFF | TGCGCCAGCAGCTTGGGACAGGGGGCCGGTAATGAAAAACTGTTTTTT
TRBJ1-2 | TRBD1 | many | TRBV5-1 | CASSRTPGQKTANYGYTF | TGCGCCAGCAGTCGAACCCCGGGACAGAAAACAGCTAACTATGGCTACACCTTC
TRBJ2-3 | - | few | TRBV7-8 | CASSPHRLGTSGTQYF | TGTGCCAGCAGCCCACACCGACTAGGAACCTCCGGTACGCAGTATTTT
TRBJ2-1 | TRBD2 | - | TRBV6-1 | CASTPAGWSDEQFF | TGTGCCAGCACCCCAGCGGGGTGGTCTGATGAGCAGTTCTTC
TRBJ2-7 | TRBD2 | - | TRBV7-3 | CASSLAGTSGNEQYF | TGTGCCAGCAGCTTGGCCGGGACTAGCGGGAACGAGCAGTACTTC
TRBJ2-5 | - | many | TRBV7-2 | CASSWRSRETQYF | TGTGCCAGCAGCTGGAGGAGTCGAGAGACCCAGTACTTC
TRBJ2-3 | - | few | TRBV4-1 | CASSPLSSDTQYF | TGCGCCAGCAGCCCTCTATCTTCAGATACGCAGTATTTT
TRBJ1-2 | TRBD1 | - | TRBV12-5 | CASGLVITGEWNGYTF | TGTGCTAGTGGTTTGGTAATCACAGGGGAATGGAATGGCTACACCTTC
TRBJ2-7 | - | many | TRBV7-9 | CASSLTPPRYEQYF | TGTGCCAGCAGCTTAACCCCTCCAAGGTACGAGCAGTACTTC
TRBJ2-3 | - | many | TRBV20-1 | CSARVAGLSTDTQYF | TGCAGTGCTAGAGTTGCGGGTCTTAGCACAGATACGCAGTATTTT
TRBJ1-1 | - | many | TRBV12-3/TRBV12-4 | CASIWEGRPEAFF | TGTGCCAGCATTTGGGAGGGGCGACCCGAAGCTTTCTTT
TRBJ2-1 | TRBD1 | many | TRBV7-6 | CASSFLSRVVTGGTNEQFF | TGTGCCAGCAGCTTCTTATCTAGGGTGGTTACAGGGGGCACCAATGAGCAGTTCTTC
TRBJ2-7 | - | - | TRBV7-2 | CASSLDGISYEQYF | TGTGCCAGCAGCTTGGACGGGATCTCCTACGAGCAGTACTTC
TRBJ2-1 | - | many | TRBV29-1 | CSVEDSGVAADEQFF | TGCAGCGTTGAAGATAGTGGTGTGGCGGCAGATGAGCAGTTCTTC
TRBJ1-1 | - | many | TRBV5-6 | CASTGNTEAFF | TGTGCCAGCACCGGGAACACTGAAGCTTTCTTT
TRBJ1-2 | - | once | TRBV5-1 | CASSSLQGLDYGYTF | TGCGCCAGCAGCTCCCTACAGGGTTTGGACTATGGCTACACCTTC
TRBJ1-3 | TRBD1 | many | TRBV6-1 | CATRQGFASGNTIYF | TGTGCCACTCGACAGGGATTCGCCTCTGGAAACACCATATATTTT
TRBJ2-2 | TRBD1 | many | TRBV11-1 | CASSSYGRTGGSPGELFF | TGTGCCAGCAGCTCGTACGGAAGAACAGGGGGCTCCCCCGGGGAGCTGTTTTTT
TRBJ1-2 | - | many | TRBV5-1 | CASSGTGNYGYTF | TGCGCCAGCAGCGGAACAGGCAACTATGGCTACACCTTC
TRBJ2-2 | - | few | TRBV7-2 | CASSSPWAGELFF | TGTGCCAGCAGCTCCCCGTGGGCCGGGGAGCTGTTTTTT
TRBJ2-1 | TRBD2 | - | TRBV12-3/TRBV12-4 | CASSPSGRAGNNGQFF | TGTGCCAGCAGCCCAAGCGGGAGGGCCGGGAACAATGGGCAGTTCTTC
TRBJ1-2 | - | - | TRBV29-1 | CSVGPPEWGGYTF | TGCAGCGTTGGGCCCCCTGAATGGGGCGGCTACACCTTC
TRBJ2-3 | TRBD1 | - | TRBV7-2 | CASSSWGTGGSDTQYF | TGTGCCAGCAGCTCCTGGGGGACAGGGGGATCAGATACGCAGTATTTT
TRBJ2-7 | TRBD2 | many | TRBV5-1 | CASSLDLAGGNEQYF | TGCGCCAGCAGCTTGGACCTAGCGGGGGGGAACGAGCAGTACTTC
TRBJ2-2 | - | many | TRBV7-3 | CASSPGVGGRLAGELFF | TGTGCCAGCAGCCCGGGTGTTGGGGGGCGGTTGGCCGGGGAGCTGTTTTTT
TRBJ2-2 | TRBD2 | - | TRBV5-1 | CASRGLADTGELFF | TGCGCCAGCAGAGGTCTAGCGGACACCGGGGAGCTGTTTTTT
TRBJ2-2 | - | many | TRBV3-1 | CASSQNNVAGELFF | TGTGCCAGCAGCCAAAATAACGTTGCCGGGGAGCTGTTTTTT
TRBJ2-3 | - | many | TRBV20-1 | CSATDPRPGPDTQYF | TGCAGTGCTACTGACCCTCGTCCCGGCCCAGATACGCAGTATTTT
TRBJ2-1 | TRBD2 | few | TRBV18 | CASSPTASGGAHEQFF | TGTGCCAGCTCACCAACAGCTAGCGGGGGGGCCCATGAGCAGTTCTTC
TRBJ2-2 | TRBD2 | - | TRBV20-1 | CSARDGGGHGELFF | TGCAGTGCTAGAGATGGGGGGGGTCACGGGGAGCTGTTTTTT
TRBJ1-3 | - | many | TRBV6-5 | CASSYSNPYSGNTIYF | TGTGCCAGCAGTTACTCGAACCCTTACTCTGGAAACACCATATATTTT
TRBJ2-2 | - | many | TRBV7-3 | CASSTDNTGELFF | TGTGCCAGCAGCACTGATAACACCGGGGAGCTGTTTTTT
TRBJ1-2 | - | many | TRBV19 | CASSSRGIYGYTF | TGTGCCAGTAGTTCACGGGGGATCTATGGCTACACCTTC
TRBJ2-2 | TRBD1 | many | TRBV5-1 | CASSFTSGGNTGELFF | TGCGCCAGCAGCTTTACCTCAGGGGGCAACACCGGGGAGCTGTTTTTT
TRBJ2-7 | TRBD1 | few | TRBV4-2 | CASSSPGTGGIEQYF | TGTGCCAGCAGCTCCCCCGGGACAGGGGGTATCGAGCAGTACTTC
TRBJ2-1 | - | many | TRBV6-5 | CASSYSSGDYNEQFF | TGTGCCAGCAGTTACTCTAGCGGAGACTACAATGAGCAGTTCTTC
TRBJ2-4 | - | many | TRBV9 | CASSPGSYLAKNIQYF | TGTGCCAGCAGCCCAGGGTCGTATTTAGCCAAAAACATTCAGTACTTC
TRBJ2-1 | - | many | TRBV5-6 | CASSLLINEQFF | TGTGCCAGCAGCTTGCTTATTAATGAGCAGTTCTTC
TRBJ2-3 | TRBD1 | many | TRBV12-3/TRBV12-4 | CASSPDRVGTDTQYF | TGTGCCAGCAGTCCGGACAGGGTAGGAACAGATACGCAGTATTTT
TRBJ2-7 | - | many | TRBV28 | CASSLRLPGYEQYF | TGTGCCAGCAGTTTACGCTTGCCAGGGTACGAGCAGTACTTC
TRBJ2-3 | TRBD1 | - | TRBV7-3 | CASQGESTDTQYF | TGTGCCAGCCAGGGGGAGAGCACAGATACGCAGTATTTT
TRBJ1-1 | - | many | TRBV20-1 | CSASDSITEAFF | TGCAGTGCTAGCGACAGTATCACTGAAGCTTTCTTT
TRBJ1-3 | - | many | TRBV9 | CASSLSGRPPGNTIYF | TGTGCCAGCAGCCTTAGCGGAAGACCACCTGGAAACACCATATATTTT
TRBJ1-5 | - | many | TRBV20-1 | CSAKTGHNQPQHF | TGCAGTGCGAAGACAGGTCACAATCAGCCCCAGCATTTT
TRBJ2-5 | - | few | TRBV20-1 | CSAREGGPETQYF | TGCAGTGCTAGAGAGGGCGGCCCCGAGACCCAGTACTTC